This T cell receptor beta chain is from a study of shared clonotypes between healthy human individuals. Findings of the study overall: Naive subsets, compared against memory subsets, generally had larger estimated richness values. Only blood was sampled, and tissue TCR repertoires likely differ from blood ones.

With 3 bases clipped from V and 0 bases from J, the junction kept 5 bases outside the gene matches. There are 16 residues in the CDR3. Germline CDR1 and CDR2: MGHRA and YSYEKL. Terminally differentiated effector memory CD45RA+ cells were left out of the naive CD8 fraction, which was CD45RO-negative and positively selected for CCR7. In the case of this clone: Its antigen is as yet unknown.

An even split of each subset's genomic DNA across several immunoSEQ plates was performed. Using about 220 ng DNA, tens of thousands of T cell genomes, the sorted-subset replicate PCRs were run. Data came from immunoSEQ multiplex PCR; TCRdb stores just in-frame clones and leaves some out. Found here are 800,000 or so clones, 96% of them singletons; the top ten hold around 0.25%. V is TRBV4-1 and J is TRBJ2-3; 8 bases match TRBD2. This TCR was sampled from a man aged 25-45 years in good health. Sequencing was carried out using naive CD8+ T cells sorted from blood. The DNA of the CDR3 is TGCGCCAGCAGCCACCCGTCTAGCGGGAGCACAGATACGCAGTATTTT. It translates to CASSHPSSGSTDTQYF.